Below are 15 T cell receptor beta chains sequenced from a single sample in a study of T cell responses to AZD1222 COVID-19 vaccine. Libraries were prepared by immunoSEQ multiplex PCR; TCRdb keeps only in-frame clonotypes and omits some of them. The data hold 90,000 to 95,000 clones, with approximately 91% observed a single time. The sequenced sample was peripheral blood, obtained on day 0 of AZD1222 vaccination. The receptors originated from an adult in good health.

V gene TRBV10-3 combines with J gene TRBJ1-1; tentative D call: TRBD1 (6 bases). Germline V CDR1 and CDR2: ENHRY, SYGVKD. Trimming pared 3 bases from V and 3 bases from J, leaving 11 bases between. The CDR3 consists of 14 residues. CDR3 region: CAISDRGADTEAFF. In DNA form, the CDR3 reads TGTGCCATCAGTGACAGGGGTGCGGACACTGAAGCTTTCTTT.

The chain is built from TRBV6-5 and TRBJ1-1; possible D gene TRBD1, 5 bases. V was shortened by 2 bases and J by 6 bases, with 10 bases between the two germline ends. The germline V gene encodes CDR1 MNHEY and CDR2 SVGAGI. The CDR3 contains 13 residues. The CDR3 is CASSYLGASEAFF. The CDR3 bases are TGTGCCAGCAGTTACCTCGGGGCCTCTGAAGCTTTCTTT.

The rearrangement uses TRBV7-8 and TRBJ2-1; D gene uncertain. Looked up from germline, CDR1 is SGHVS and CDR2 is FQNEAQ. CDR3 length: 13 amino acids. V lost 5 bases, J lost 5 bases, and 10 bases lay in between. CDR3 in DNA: TGTGCCAGCAGCCCTCAGAGGAACAATGAGCAGTTCTTC. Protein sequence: CASSPQRNNEQFF.

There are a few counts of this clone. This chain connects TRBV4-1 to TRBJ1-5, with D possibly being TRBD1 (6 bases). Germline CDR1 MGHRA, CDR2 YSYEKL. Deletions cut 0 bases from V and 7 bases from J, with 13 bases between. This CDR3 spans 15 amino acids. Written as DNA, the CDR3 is TGCGCCAGCAGCCAAGATGAGGGGCAGGGGCAGCCCCAGCATTTT. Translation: CASSQDEGQGQPQHF.

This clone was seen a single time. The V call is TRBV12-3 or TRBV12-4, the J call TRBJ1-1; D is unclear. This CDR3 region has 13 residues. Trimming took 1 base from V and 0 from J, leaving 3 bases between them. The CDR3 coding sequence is TGTGCCAGCAGTTTAGAGGTGAACACTGAAGCTTTCTTT. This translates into CASSLEVNTEAFF.

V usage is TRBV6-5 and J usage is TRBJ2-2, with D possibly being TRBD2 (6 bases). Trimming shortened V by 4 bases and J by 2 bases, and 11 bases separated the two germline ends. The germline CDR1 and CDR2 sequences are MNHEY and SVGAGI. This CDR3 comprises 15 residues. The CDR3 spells CASSSGGVNTGELFF. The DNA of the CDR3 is TGTGCCAGCAGTTCCGGGGGTGTCAACACCGGGGAGCTGTTTTTT.

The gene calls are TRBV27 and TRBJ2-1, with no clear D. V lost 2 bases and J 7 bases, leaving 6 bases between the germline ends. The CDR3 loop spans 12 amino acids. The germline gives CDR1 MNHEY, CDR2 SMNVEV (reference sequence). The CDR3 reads CASSLSKNEQFF. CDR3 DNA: TGTGCCAGCAGTTTAAGCAAAAATGAGCAGTTCTTC.

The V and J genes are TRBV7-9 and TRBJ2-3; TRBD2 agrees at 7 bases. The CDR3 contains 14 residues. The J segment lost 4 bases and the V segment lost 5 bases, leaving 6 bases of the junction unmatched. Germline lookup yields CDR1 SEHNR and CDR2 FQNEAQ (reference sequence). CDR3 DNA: TGTGCCAGCAGCCCCCGACTAGCCCCAGATACGCAGTATTTT. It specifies CASSPRLAPDTQYF.

The CDR3 DNA follows: TGCGCCAGCAGCCAAGATTCGGGACCCCTCTCCTACGAGCAGTACTTC. This sequence encodes CASSQDSGPLSYEQYF. The chain recombines TRBV4-1 with TRBJ2-7, with D possibly being TRBD1 or TRBD2 (5 bases each). Deletions cut 0 bases from V and 0 bases from J, with 12 bases between. This CDR3 has 16 residues. Per germline, CDR1 MGHRA and CDR2 YSYEKL.

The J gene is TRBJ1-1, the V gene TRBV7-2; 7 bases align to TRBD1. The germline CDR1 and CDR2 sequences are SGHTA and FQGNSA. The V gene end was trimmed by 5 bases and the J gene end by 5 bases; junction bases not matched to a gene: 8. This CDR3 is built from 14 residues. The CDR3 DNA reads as TGTGCCAGCAGCGGAGGACAGGAAAAAACTGAAGCTTTCTTT. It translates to CASSGGQEKTEAFF.

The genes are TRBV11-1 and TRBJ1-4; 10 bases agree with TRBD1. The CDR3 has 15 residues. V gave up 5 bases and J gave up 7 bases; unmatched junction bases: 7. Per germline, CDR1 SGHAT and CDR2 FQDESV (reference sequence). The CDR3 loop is CASSGLTGGVEKLFF. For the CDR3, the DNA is TGTGCCAGCAGCGGGCTGACAGGGGGCGTTGAAAAACTGTTTTTT.

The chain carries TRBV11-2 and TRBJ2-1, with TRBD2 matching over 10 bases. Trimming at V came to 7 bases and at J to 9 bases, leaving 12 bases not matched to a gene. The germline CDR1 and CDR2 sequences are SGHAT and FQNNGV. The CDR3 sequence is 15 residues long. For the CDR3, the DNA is TGTGCCAGCAACAGAGGATCTAGCGGGGGCGCTGAGCAGTTCTTC. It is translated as CASNRGSSGGAEQFF.

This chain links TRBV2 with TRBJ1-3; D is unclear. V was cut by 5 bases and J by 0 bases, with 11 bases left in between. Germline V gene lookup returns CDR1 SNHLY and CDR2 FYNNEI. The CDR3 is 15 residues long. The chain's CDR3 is CASSSGYTSGNTIYF. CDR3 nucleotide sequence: TGTGCCAGCAGTTCGGGGTACACCTCTGGAAACACCATATATTTT.

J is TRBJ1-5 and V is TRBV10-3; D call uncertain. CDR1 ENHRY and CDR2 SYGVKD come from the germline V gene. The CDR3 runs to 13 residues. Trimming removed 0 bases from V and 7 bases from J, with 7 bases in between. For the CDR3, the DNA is TGTGCCATCAGTGAGTCGCCACGCCAGCCCCAGCATTTT. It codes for CAISESPRQPQHF.

Here the CDR3 reads CASREGPGSDTQYF. CDR3 in DNA: TGTGCCAGCAGGGAGGGGCCCGGGTCAGATACGCAGTATTTT. The chain links TRBV27 to TRBJ2-3; a weak D match, TRBD2 (6 bases). From germline, CDR1 is MNHEY and CDR2 SMNVEV (reference sequence). V was trimmed by 6 bases and J by 4 bases, leaving 14 bases between them. The CDR3 contains 14 residues.